Detailed here is one T cell receptor beta chain. CDR3 length: 15 residues. CDR1 ENHRY and CDR2 SYGVKD come from the germline V gene. The germline V and J ends were trimmed by 3 bases and 3 bases, with 13 bases remaining between them. This sample was included in a study of CD8 T cells in Susac syndrome. CD8+ and CD4+ blood T cells underwent TCR beta sequencing. TEMRA cells were enriched by FACS, and CD4+ and CD8+ T cells were negatively isolated. The authors reverse transcribed about 0.5 to 1 ug RNA with random hexamers. TCRdb re-analysed the immunoSEQ multiplex PCR reads in MiXCR, keeping a single row per CDR3 protein. The data show hundreds of thousands of distinct CDR3 sequences, 85% to 95% seen once.

This chain links TRBV10-3 with TRBJ2-3; D may be TRBD2 (5 bases). The sequenced sample was CD4+ T cells from PBMCs. The sequence came from a human donor with multiple sclerosis. The CDR3 sequence is CAISDRGLGTDTQYF. The CDR3 nucleotides are TGTGCCATCAGTGATCGAGGGTTAGGAACAGATACGCAGTATTTT.